This T cell receptor beta chain was captured by sequencing in a study of T cell responses to AZD1222 COVID-19 vaccine. General study results and limits: Repertoires in all cases were sampled only once the peak T cell response had passed. Only 5 or 6 AZD1222 recipients tested seropositive at baseline.

V lost 7 bases and J lost 1, with 10 bases in between. The CDR3 has 12 residues. Germline CDR1 and CDR2: SQVTM and ANQGSEA. Assay used: immunoSEQ multiplex PCR; TCRdb lists only in-frame clones, some missing. The sample has about 110,000 clones; around 88% are singletons. On this clone: Its target is unknown.

The clonotype originates from an adult who received the AZD1222 COVID-19 vaccine. The gene calls are TRBV29-1 and TRBJ1-2; a possible D gene is TRBD1 (6 bases). The source material was peripheral blood, sampled 28 days after the second AZD1222 dose. For the CDR3, the DNA is TGCAGCGCCGTGGACAGTAACTATGGCTACACCTTC. Amino acid sequence: CSAVDSNYGYTF.